One and the same sample provided the 15 T cell receptor beta chains below, sequenced in a study of regulatory T cells in long-lasting Graves disease. Time point of the sample: persistent/refractory GD, antithyroid drugs over 5 years with positive TRAb. PBMCs provided the RNA from which the TCR library was made. TCR beta libraries were built with iRepertoire HTBI primers and Arm-PCR of CDR3 regions. From the multiplex PCR reads, TCRdb called clonotypes with MiXCR, one entry per CDR3 protein. The table records under 450,000 distinct CDR3 sequences, around a quarter of them present only once. Here the sequenced sample was peripheral blood mononuclear cells (PBMCs), taken when the disease was refractory, from a patient treated with antithyroid drugs. The origin of the receptors is a female donor with Graves disease.

This clonotype was seen at least ten times. The CDR3 nucleotides are TGTGCCAGGCAGTGGAGCCAGGGGTACTACAATGAGCAGTTCTTC. This gives the protein CARQWSQGYYNEQFF. The chain couples TRBV2 to TRBJ2-1; a possible D gene is TRBD1 (6 bases). V lost 9 bases to trimming and J lost 3 bases, with 18 bases between them. The CDR3 extends over 15 amino acids. The germline V gene has CDR1 SNHLY and CDR2 FYNNEI.

Comments on this clonotype: This may stem from a read error, because a much larger clone lies one nucleotide away. The CDR3 sequence is CASGGLASHEQYF. Written as DNA, the CDR3 is TGTGCCAGCGGGGGGCTGGCCTCCCACGAGCAGTACTTC. This chain links TRBV6-2 or TRBV6-3 with TRBJ2-7, with D tentatively TRBD1 or TRBD2 (6 bases each). CDR3 size: 13 residues. Germline lookup yields CDR1 MNHEY and CDR2 SVGEGT.

As regards this clonotype: Just one base apart from a much larger clone, this may be a read error. The chain has TRBV6-1 and TRBJ2-5; 9 bases fit TRBD2. There are 16 residues in the CDR3. CDR1 and CDR2 (germline): MNHNS, SASEGT. After removal of 0 bases from V and 7 bases from J, the junction contained 9 bases not matched to a gene. This CDR3 is CASSEAWTSDEATQYF. The DNA for the CDR3 is TGTGCCAGCAGTGAAGCGTGGACTAGCGACGAGGCGACCCAGTACTTC.

This clonotype was counted ten times or more. The DNA of the CDR3 is TGCAGTGCTAGAGAGAAACCGGGACAGACGATCTATGGCTACACCTTC. Its translation: CSAREKPGQTIYGYTF. The chain carries TRBV20-1 and TRBJ1-2; TRBD1 matches at 7 bases. The CDR3 is 16 amino acids. The germline gives CDR1 DFQATT, CDR2 SNEGSKA (reference sequence). V lost 0 bases, J lost 4 bases, and 11 bases stayed unmatched.

This clonotype occurred a few times. The chain links TRBV27 to TRBJ2-6; tentatively, D is TRBD1 (5 bases). V dropped 6 bases and J dropped 0 bases, with 12 bases sitting between them. Germline V CDR1 and CDR2: MNHEY, SMNVEV (reference sequence). The CDR3 runs 16 residues. The CDR3 DNA is TGTGCCAGCAGACGGATCAGGGTCTCTGGGGCCAACGTCCTGACTTTC. Amino acids: CASRRIRVSGANVLTF.

The gene calls are TRBV28 and TRBJ2-3; D uncertain. The V gene lost 3 bases and the J gene lost 10 bases, with 11 bases spanning the gap. Germline loops: CDR1 MDHEN, CDR2 SYDVKM. The CDR3 is made up of 12 amino acids. Here the CDR3 reads CASSLFDTPQYF. DNA of the CDR3: TGTGCCAGCAGTTTGTTTGACACCCCGCAGTATTTT.

The rearrangement links TRBV28 to TRBJ1-1; D is undetermined. The CDR3 runs 13 residues. V gave up 3 bases and J gave up 1 base, with 6 bases separating them. The germline gives CDR1 MDHEN, CDR2 SYDVKM. CDR3 in amino acids: CASSLWQNTEAFF. The CDR3 region has the DNA TGTGCCAGCAGTTTGTGGCAGAACACTGAAGCTTTCTTT.

This chain links TRBV20-1 with TRBJ1-2; perhaps TRBD1 as D (5 bases). Germline CDR1 DFQATT, CDR2 SNEGSKA (reference sequence). CDR3 size: 13 residues. V gave up 1 base and J gave up 4 bases, with 10 bases separating them. The CDR3 loop is CSARGGGTYGYTF. The CDR3 nucleotides are TGCAGTGCTAGAGGCGGGGGGACCTATGGCTACACCTTC.

This CDR3 is CSARPSPGHETGEQYF. The CDR3 coding sequence is TGCAGTGCTAGACCTTCACCGGGACATGAGACGGGCGAGCAGTACTTC. The chain recombines TRBV20-1 with TRBJ2-7; TRBD1 might be the D (6 bases). V gave up 2 bases and J gave up 6 bases, with 23 bases separating them. This CDR3 is built from 16 residues. The V gene's germline CDR1 is DFQATT and CDR2 SNEGSKA (reference sequence).

The chain couples TRBV24-1 to TRBJ2-2; 10 positions agree with TRBD1. V trimming: 7 bases; J trimming: 5 bases; junction bases outside the gene matches: 3. This CDR3 is built from 14 residues. The germline gives CDR1 KGHDR, CDR2 SFDVKD. The CDR3 DNA reads TGTGCCACCAGGGGACAGGGGACGACCGGGGAGCTGTTTTTT. Protein sequence: CATRGQGTTGELFF.

At least ten counts were recorded for this clonotype. The chain employs TRBV29-1 and TRBJ2-5; D call uncertain. Germline lookup yields CDR1 SQVTM and CDR2 ANQGSEA. V lost 4 bases, J lost 0 bases, and 6 bases lay in between. CDR3 length: 12 residues. CDR3 region: CSVAYNQETQYF. For the CDR3, the DNA is TGCAGCGTTGCATACAACCAAGAGACCCAGTACTTC.

As for this clonotype: This may arise from a read error, as a much more abundant clone is one base away. The CDR3 is CASSPPGQQEAQYF. CDR3 coding DNA: TGTGCCAGCTCACCCCCGGGACAGCAAGAGGCCCAGTACTTC. The chain combines TRBV18 with TRBJ2-5, with 7 bases matching TRBD1. CDR3 length: 14 amino acids. Germline CDR1 is KGHSH and CDR2 is LQKENI.

The CDR3 DNA is TGTGCCAGCAGTACAGGGTCGCGAGCTTTCTTT. It is translated as CASSTGSRAFF. The V and J genes are TRBV6-2 or TRBV6-3 and TRBJ1-1, with a possible D match to TRBD1 (6 bases). The CDR3 has 11 amino acids. Germline values: CDR1 MNHEY, CDR2 SVGEGT. The V and J ends lost 5 bases and 10 bases respectively, with 11 bases between them.

About this clonotype: A clone one base away is much larger, so this may be a read error. The genes are TRBV7-3 and TRBJ2-1, with 10 bases fitting TRBD2. CDR1 is SGHTA and CDR2 is FQGTGA in the germline V gene. V was pared by 4 bases and J by 8 bases, with 11 bases of the junction left unmatched. There are 16 residues in the CDR3. The DNA for the CDR3 is TGTGCCAGCAGCTGGGGACTAGCGAGAGGGCCTTATGAGCAGTTCTTC. It is translated as CASSWGLARGPYEQFF.

The gene calls are TRBV9 and TRBJ1-6; 7 bases line up with TRBD1. CDR1 and CDR2 (germline): SGDLS, YYNGEE. This CDR3 region has 14 residues. V shed 4 bases and J 10 bases; nucleotides not matched to a gene: 8. In DNA, the CDR3 is TGTGCCAGCAGCCCAGGAGGGGGCAGATCACCCCTCCACTTT. Translated: CASSPGGGRSPLHF. Full variable domain (outside the CDR3, taken from reference TRBV9 and TRBJ1-6): DSGVTQTPKHLITATGQRVTLRCSPRSGDLSVYWYQQSLDQGLQFLIQYYNGEERAKGNILERFSAQQFPDLHSELNLSSLELGDSALYFCASSPGGGRSPLHFGNGTRLTVT.